Listed below are T cell receptor beta chains from one sample, sequenced in a study of a mutant IDH1 vaccine in newly diagnosed glioma. These TCRs' antigens remain unknown. The assay was immunoSEQ multiplex PCR, and TCRdb's table has in-frame clones only and misses some. Of about 55,000 clones in the sample, 80% were seen once. The material was PBMCs, obtained from a glioma patient whose treatment included an IDH1 peptide vaccine. The source of these receptors is a man aged 35 to 55 with glioma. Each CDR3 is given with its conserved first and last residue. Fields, in order: clone size, V gene, D gene, J gene, CDR3 protein, CDR3 DNA. D genes are given only for firm matches. Size tells how often a clone was seen (once, few, many) or the class of an expanded clone, and some rows leave it out.

clone size: once
V gene: TRBV6-1
D gene: -
J gene: TRBJ1-2
CDR3 protein: CASRRGIMSTF
CDR3 DNA: TGTGCCAGCAGGAGGGGTATCATGTCCACCTTC

clone size: -
V gene: TRBV5-1
D gene: -
J gene: TRBJ2-3
CDR3 protein: CASSLGRTLRDTQYF
CDR3 DNA: TGCGCCAGCAGCTTGGGGCGAACCCTAAGAGATACGCAGTATTTT

clone size: -
V gene: TRBV19
D gene: -
J gene: TRBJ1-1
CDR3 protein: CASSHGTTEAFF
CDR3 DNA: TGTGCCAGTAGTCACGGGACAACTGAAGCTTTCTTT

clone size: few
V gene: TRBV6-1
D gene: -
J gene: TRBJ1-2
CDR3 protein: CASSEAMTVGVF
CDR3 DNA: TGTGCCAGCAGTGAAGCGATGACTGTGGGTGTCTTC

clone size: many
V gene: TRBV6-6
D gene: TRBD2
J gene: TRBJ2-1
CDR3 protein: CASRGGGAYNEQFF
CDR3 DNA: TGTGCCAGCAGAGGCGGGGGGGCCTACAATGAGCAGTTCTTC

clone size: -
V gene: TRBV27
D gene: -
J gene: TRBJ1-5
CDR3 protein: CASSTDRGNQPQHF
CDR3 DNA: TGTGCCAGCAGCACCGACCGCGGCAATCAGCCCCAGCATTTT

clone size: -
V gene: TRBV10-1
D gene: -
J gene: TRBJ2-1
CDR3 protein: CASSESNYNEQFF
CDR3 DNA: TGCGCCAGCAGTGAGTCAAACTACAATGAGCAGTTCTTC

clone size: few
V gene: TRBV30
D gene: -
J gene: TRBJ1-1
CDR3 protein: CAWSRRGGDEAFF
CDR3 DNA: TGTGCCTGGAGCCGAAGAGGGGGGGATGAAGCTTTCTTT

clone size: -
V gene: TRBV6-6
D gene: TRBD1
J gene: TRBJ1-2
CDR3 protein: CASTLGTGGGYTF
CDR3 DNA: TGTGCCAGCACCCTAGGGACAGGCGGTGGCTACACCTTC

clone size: -
V gene: TRBV29-1
D gene: -
J gene: TRBJ1-4
CDR3 protein: CSVTMGRKLFF
CDR3 DNA: TGCAGCGTTACCATGGGGCGAAAACTGTTTTTT

clone size: -
V gene: TRBV5-1
D gene: -
J gene: TRBJ2-7
CDR3 protein: CASSSSYEQYF
CDR3 DNA: TGCGCCAGCAGCTCCTCCTACGAGCAGTACTTC

clone size: -
V gene: TRBV5-1
D gene: -
J gene: TRBJ2-6
CDR3 protein: CASSGSRGPGANVLTF
CDR3 DNA: TGCGCCAGCAGCGGGAGCCGGGGCCCCGGGGCCAACGTCCTGACTTTC

clone size: -
V gene: TRBV4-2
D gene: -
J gene: TRBJ2-1
CDR3 protein: CASSPGARNEQFF
CDR3 DNA: TGTGCCAGCAGCCCGGGCGCGCGGAATGAGCAGTTCTTC

clone size: -
V gene: TRBV6-1
D gene: -
J gene: TRBJ2-2
CDR3 protein: CASSEVWHTIGTGELFF
CDR3 DNA: TGTGCCAGCAGTGAAGTTTGGCACACAATCGGCACCGGGGAGCTGTTTTTT

clone size: once
V gene: TRBV18
D gene: -
J gene: TRBJ2-2
CDR3 protein: CASSPTGSYTGELFF
CDR3 DNA: TGTGCCAGCTCACCCACGGGATCGTACACCGGGGAGCTGTTTTTT

clone size: once
V gene: TRBV18
D gene: -
J gene: TRBJ1-5
CDR3 protein: CASSPTVRQPQHF
CDR3 DNA: TGTGCCAGCTCTCCAACAGTCCGTCAGCCCCAGCATTTT

clone size: -
V gene: TRBV5-8
D gene: -
J gene: TRBJ1-2
CDR3 protein: CASPWGELGYTF
CDR3 DNA: TGTGCCAGCCCTTGGGGGGAGCTAGGCTACACCTTC

clone size: few
V gene: TRBV19
D gene: TRBD1
J gene: TRBJ2-2
CDR3 protein: CASKGQGIGELFF
CDR3 DNA: TGTGCCAGTAAGGGACAGGGGATCGGGGAGCTGTTTTTT

clone size: -
V gene: TRBV9
D gene: -
J gene: TRBJ2-3
CDR3 protein: CASSETVTDTQYF
CDR3 DNA: TGTGCCAGCAGCGAGACAGTCACAGATACGCAGTATTTT

clone size: -
V gene: TRBV5-1
D gene: -
J gene: TRBJ1-3
CDR3 protein: CASSLVTGEGNTIYF
CDR3 DNA: TGCGCCAGCAGCTTGGTGACCGGGGAAGGAAACACCATATATTTT

clone size: -
V gene: TRBV5-3
D gene: -
J gene: TRBJ1-5
CDR3 protein: CARSLVGAQPQHF
CDR3 DNA: TGTGCCAGAAGCTTGGTGGGGGCGCAGCCCCAGCATTTT

clone size: -
V gene: TRBV4-2
D gene: TRBD1
J gene: TRBJ1-5
CDR3 protein: CASSQEGQANQPQHF
CDR3 DNA: TGTGCCAGCAGCCAAGAGGGACAGGCCAATCAGCCCCAGCATTTT

clone size: few
V gene: TRBV2
D gene: -
J gene: TRBJ1-1
CDR3 protein: CATTTLEAFF
CDR3 DNA: TGTGCCACCACCACTCTTGAAGCTTTCTTT

clone size: -
V gene: TRBV10-3
D gene: TRBD1
J gene: TRBJ1-6
CDR3 protein: CAISRQGGNSPLHF
CDR3 DNA: TGTGCCATCAGCAGACAGGGTGGGAATTCACCCCTCCACTTT